This T cell receptor (beta chain) came from a study of blood T cells in healthy people across ages. Study-level points and caveats: Unknown CMV status may confound age-related changes in expanded clones.

Details on this clonotype: Its antigen remains unknown.

Together with a sample-barcoded 5' primer, a J-beta primer mix was included in a second PCR lasting roughly 7 to 11 cycles. One entry per CDR3 protein, called by TCRdb with MiXCR from the 5' RACE reads. This sample yields about 640,000 distinct CDR3 sequences, of which 45% to 65% are seen a single time; 30% to 40% belongs to the top ten. The TCR comes from a man aged 60 to 75 in good health. Source material: blood.

The CDR3 bases are TGTGCCACGTCCGGGACATGGGGGTACTATGGCTACACCTTC. The encoded protein is CATSGTWGYYGYTF. The chain couples TRBV12-3 or TRBV12-4 to TRBJ1-2; tentative D call: TRBD1 (6 bases). V was cut by 10 bases and J by 3 bases, with 18 bases left in between. The CDR3 runs to 14 residues.